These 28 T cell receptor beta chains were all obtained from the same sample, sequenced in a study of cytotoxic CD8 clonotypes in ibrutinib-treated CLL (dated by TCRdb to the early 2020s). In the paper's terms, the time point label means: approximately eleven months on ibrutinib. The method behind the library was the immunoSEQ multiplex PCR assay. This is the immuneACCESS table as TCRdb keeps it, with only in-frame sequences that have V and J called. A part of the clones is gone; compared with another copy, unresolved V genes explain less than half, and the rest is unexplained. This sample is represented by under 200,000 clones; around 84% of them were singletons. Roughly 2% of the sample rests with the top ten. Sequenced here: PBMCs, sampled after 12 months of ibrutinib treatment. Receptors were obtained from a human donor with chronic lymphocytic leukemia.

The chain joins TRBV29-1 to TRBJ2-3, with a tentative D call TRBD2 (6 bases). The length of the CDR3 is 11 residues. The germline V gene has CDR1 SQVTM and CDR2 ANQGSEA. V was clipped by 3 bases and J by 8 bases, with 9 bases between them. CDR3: CSVEVGGTQYF. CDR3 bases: TGCAGCGTTGAGGTGGGGGGTACGCAGTATTTT.

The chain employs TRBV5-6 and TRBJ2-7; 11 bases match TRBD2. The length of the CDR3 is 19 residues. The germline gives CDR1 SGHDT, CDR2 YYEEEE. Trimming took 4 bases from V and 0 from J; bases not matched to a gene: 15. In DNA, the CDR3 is TGTGCCAGCAGCCTACTTGCGTCTAGCGGGGGGTCCCGCTCCTACGAGCAGTACTTC. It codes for CASSLLASSGGSRSYEQYF.

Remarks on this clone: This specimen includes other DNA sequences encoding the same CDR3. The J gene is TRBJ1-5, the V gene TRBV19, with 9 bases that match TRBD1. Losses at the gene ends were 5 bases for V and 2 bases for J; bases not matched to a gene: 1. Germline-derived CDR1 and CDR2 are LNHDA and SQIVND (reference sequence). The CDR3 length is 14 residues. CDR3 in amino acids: CASSWTGGNQPQHF. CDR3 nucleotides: TGTGCCAGTAGTTGGACAGGGGGCAATCAGCCCCAGCATTTT. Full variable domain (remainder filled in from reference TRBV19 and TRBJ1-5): DGGITQSPKYLFRKEGQNVTLSCEQNLNHDAMYWYRQDPGQGLRLIYYSQIVNDFQKGDIAEGYSVSREKKESFPLTVTSAQKNPTAFYLCASSWTGGNQPQHFGDGTRLSIL.

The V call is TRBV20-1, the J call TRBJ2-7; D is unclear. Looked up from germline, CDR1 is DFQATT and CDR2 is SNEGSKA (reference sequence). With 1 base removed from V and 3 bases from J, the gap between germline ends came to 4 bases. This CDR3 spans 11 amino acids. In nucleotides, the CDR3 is TGCAGTGCTAGAGGGGACTACGAGCAGTACTTC. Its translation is CSARGDYEQYF.

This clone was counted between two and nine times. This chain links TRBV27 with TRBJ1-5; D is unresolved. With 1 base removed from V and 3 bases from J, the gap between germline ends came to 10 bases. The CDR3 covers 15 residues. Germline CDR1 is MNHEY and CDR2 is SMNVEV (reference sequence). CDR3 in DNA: TGTGCCAGCAGTTTATTGGGAATACTCAATCAGCCCCAGCATTTT. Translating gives CASSLLGILNQPQHF.

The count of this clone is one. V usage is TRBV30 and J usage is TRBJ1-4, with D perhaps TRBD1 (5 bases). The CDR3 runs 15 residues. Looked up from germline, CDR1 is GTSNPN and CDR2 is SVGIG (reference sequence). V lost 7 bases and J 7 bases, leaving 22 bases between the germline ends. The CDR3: CASSFEGSRGEKLFF. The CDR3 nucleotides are TGTGCCTCGTCCTTTGAGGGGAGCCGGGGTGAAAAACTGTTTTTT.

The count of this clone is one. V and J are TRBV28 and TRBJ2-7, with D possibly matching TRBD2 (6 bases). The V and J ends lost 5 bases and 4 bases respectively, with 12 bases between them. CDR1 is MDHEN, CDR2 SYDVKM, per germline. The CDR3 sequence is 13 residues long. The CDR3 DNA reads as TGTGCCAGCAGTCTGGGGGGTCCGTACGAGCAGTACTTC. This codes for CASSLGGPYEQYF.

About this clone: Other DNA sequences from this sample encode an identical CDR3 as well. CDR3 DNA: TGTGCCAGCAGCCCACCGGGACAGGGTAATGAAAAACTGTTTTTT. Its translation: CASSPPGQGNEKLFF. The genes are TRBV4-2 and TRBJ1-4; 9 nucleotides agree with TRBD1. Trimming took 4 bases from V and 4 from J; bases not matched to a gene: 4. Germline assignment: CDR1 LGHNA and CDR2 YNFKEQ. The CDR3 sequence is 15 residues long.

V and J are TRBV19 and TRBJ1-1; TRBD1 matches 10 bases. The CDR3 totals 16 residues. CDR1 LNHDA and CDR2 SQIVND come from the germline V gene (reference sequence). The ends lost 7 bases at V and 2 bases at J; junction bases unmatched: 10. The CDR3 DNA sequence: TGTGCCAGTATCAGGAGGACAGGGGGAAGAAACACTGAAGCTTTCTTT. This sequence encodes CASIRRTGGRNTEAFF.

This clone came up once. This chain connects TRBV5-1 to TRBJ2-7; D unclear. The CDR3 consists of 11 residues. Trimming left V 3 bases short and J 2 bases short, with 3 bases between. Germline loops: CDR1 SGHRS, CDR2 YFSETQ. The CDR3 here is CASSSPYEQYF. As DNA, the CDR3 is TGCGCCAGCAGCTCCCCCTACGAGCAGTACTTC.

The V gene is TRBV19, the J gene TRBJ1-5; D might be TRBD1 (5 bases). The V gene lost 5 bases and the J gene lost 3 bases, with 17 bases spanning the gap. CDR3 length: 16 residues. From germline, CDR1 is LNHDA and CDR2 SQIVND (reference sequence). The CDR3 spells CASSGGRTRHNQPQHF. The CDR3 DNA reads TGTGCCAGTAGTGGGGGGAGAACGCGGCACAATCAGCCCCAGCATTTT.

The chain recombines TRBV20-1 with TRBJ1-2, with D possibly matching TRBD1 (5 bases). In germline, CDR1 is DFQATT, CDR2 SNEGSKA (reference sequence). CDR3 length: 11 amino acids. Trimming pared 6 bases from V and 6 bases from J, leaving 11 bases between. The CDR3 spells CSAGGAHGYTF. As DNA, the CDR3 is TGCAGTGCCGGAGGGGCACATGGCTACACCTTC.

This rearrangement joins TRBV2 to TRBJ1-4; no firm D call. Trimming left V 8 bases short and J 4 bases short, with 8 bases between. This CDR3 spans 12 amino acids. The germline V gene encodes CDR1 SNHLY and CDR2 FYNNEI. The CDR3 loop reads CASRGFNEKLFF. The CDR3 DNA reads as TGTGCCAGCCGGGGTTTTAATGAAAAACTGTTTTTT.

The CDR3 nucleotides are TGTGCCAGCAGCTTAGGAGGTGGACGGAGCTACGAGCAGTACTTC. Encoded protein: CASSLGGGRSYEQYF. The V call is TRBV7-3, the J call TRBJ2-7, with D possibly being TRBD2 (5 bases). The CDR3 length is 15 residues. V lost 2 bases to trimming and J lost 3 bases, with 14 bases between them. The germline V gene has CDR1 SGHTA and CDR2 FQGTGA.

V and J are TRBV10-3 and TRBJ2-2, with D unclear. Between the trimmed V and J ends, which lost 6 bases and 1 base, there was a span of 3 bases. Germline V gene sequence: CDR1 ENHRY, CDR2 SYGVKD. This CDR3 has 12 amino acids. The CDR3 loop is CAIRGNTGELFF. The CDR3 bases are TGTGCCATCAGGGGGAACACCGGGGAGCTGTTTTTT.

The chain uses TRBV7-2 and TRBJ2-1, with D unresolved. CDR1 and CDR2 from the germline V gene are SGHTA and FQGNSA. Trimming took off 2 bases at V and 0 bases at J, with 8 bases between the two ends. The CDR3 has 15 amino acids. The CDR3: CASSLRVSSYNEQFF. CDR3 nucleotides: TGTGCCAGCAGCTTAAGGGTCAGCTCCTACAATGAGCAGTTCTTC.

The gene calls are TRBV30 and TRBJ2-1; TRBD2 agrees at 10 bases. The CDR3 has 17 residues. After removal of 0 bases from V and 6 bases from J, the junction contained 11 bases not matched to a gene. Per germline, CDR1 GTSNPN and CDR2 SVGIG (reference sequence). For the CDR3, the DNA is TGTGCCTGGAGTGTACTAGGGTGGACTAGCGGACTCAATGAGCAGTTCTTC. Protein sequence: CAWSVLGWTSGLNEQFF. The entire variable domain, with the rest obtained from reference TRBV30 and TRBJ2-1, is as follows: SQTIHQWPATLVQPVGSPLSLECTVEGTSNPNLYWYRQAAGRGLQLLFYSVGIGQISSEVPQNLSASRPQDRQFILSSKKLLLSDSGFYLCAWSVLGWTSGLNEQFFGPGTRLTVL.

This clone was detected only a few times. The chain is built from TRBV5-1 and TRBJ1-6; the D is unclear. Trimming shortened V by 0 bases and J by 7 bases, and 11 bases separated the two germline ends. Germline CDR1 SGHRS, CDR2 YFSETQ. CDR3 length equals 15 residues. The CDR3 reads CASSLDSPRNSPLHF. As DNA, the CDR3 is TGCGCCAGCAGCTTGGACAGCCCGAGGAATTCACCCCTCCACTTT. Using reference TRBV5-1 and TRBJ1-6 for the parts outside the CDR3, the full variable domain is KAGVTQTPRYLIKTRGQQVTLSCSPISGHRSVSWYQQTPGQGLQFLFEYFSETQRNKGNFPGRFSGRQFSNSRSEMNVSTLELGDSALYLCASSLDSPRNSPLHFGNGTRLTVT.

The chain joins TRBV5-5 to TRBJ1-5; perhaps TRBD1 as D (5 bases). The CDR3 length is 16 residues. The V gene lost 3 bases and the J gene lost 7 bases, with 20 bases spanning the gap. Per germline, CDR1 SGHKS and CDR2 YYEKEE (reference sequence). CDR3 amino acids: CASSSYRDLRAQPQHF. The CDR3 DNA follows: TGTGCCAGCAGCTCGTACCGGGACCTCCGGGCGCAGCCCCAGCATTTT. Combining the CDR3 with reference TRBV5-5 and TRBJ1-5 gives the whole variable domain DAGVTQSPTHLIKTRGQQVTLRCSPISGHKSVSWYQQVLGQGPQFIFQYYEKEERGRGNFPDRFSARQFPNYSSELNVNALLLGDSALYLCASSSYRDLRAQPQHFGDGTRLSIL.

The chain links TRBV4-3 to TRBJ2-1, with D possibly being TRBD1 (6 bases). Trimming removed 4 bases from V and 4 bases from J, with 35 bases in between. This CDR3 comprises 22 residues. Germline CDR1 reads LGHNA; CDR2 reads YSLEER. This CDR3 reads CASSRHALTGPKAPRQYNEQFF. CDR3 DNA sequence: TGCGCCAGCAGCCGCCATGCCCTGACAGGACCCAAGGCCCCGAGACAATACAATGAGCAGTTCTTC.

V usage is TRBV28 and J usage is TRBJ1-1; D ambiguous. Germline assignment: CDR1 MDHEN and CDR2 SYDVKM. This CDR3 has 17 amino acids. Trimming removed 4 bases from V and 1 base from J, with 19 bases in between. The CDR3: CASSSTTGRWRNTEAFF. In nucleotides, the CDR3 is TGTGCCAGCAGTTCCACCACCGGACGTTGGAGGAACACTGAAGCTTTCTTT. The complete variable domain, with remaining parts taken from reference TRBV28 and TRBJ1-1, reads DVKVTQSSRYLVKRTGEKVFLECVQDMDHENMFWYRQDPGLGLRLIYFSYDVKMKEKGDIPEGYSVSREKKERFSLILESASTNQTSMYLCASSSTTGRWRNTEAFFGQGTRLTVV.

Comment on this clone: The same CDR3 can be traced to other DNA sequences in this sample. DNA for the CDR3: TGTGCCAGCAGCCAAGATGTAAAGGGAGCAACTAATGAAAAACTGTTTTTT. Translating gives CASSQDVKGATNEKLFF. J is TRBJ1-4 and V is TRBV4-2, with D unresolved. There are 17 residues in the CDR3. CDR1 and CDR2 from the germline V gene are LGHNA and YNFKEQ. V lost 0 bases and J lost 0, with 11 bases in between.

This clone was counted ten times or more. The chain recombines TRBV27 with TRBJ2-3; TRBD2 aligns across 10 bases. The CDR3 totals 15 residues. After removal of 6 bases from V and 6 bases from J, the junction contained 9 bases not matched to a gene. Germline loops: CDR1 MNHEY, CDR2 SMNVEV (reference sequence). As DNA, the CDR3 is TGTGCCAGCAGACCTAGCGGGAGAAGGGCGGATACGCAGTATTTT. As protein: CASRPSGRRADTQYF.

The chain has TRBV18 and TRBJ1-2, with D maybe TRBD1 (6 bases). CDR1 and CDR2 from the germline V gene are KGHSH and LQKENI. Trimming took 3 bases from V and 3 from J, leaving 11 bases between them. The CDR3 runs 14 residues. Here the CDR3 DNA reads TGTGCCAGCTCACCGACAGGAATTGACTATGGCTACACCTTC. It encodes CASSPTGIDYGYTF. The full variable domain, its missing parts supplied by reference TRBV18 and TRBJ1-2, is NAGVMQNPRHLVRRRGQEARLRCSPMKGHSHVYWYRQLPEEGLKFMVYLQKENIIDESGMPKERFSAEFPKEGPSILRIQQVVRGDSAAYFCASSPTGIDYGYTFGSGTRLTVV.

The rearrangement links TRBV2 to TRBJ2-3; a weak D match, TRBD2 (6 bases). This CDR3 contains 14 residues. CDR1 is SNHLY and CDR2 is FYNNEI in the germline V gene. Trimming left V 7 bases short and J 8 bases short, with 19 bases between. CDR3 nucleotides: TGTGCCAGCACCCCGAGGCAGGGAGGCGGTACGCAGTATTTT. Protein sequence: CASTPRQGGGTQYF.

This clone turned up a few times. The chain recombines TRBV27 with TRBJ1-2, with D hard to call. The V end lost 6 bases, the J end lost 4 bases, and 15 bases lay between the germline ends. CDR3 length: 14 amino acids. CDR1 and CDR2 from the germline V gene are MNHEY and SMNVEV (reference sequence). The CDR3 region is CASRPRTDSYGYTF. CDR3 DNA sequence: TGTGCCAGCAGACCACGGACGGACTCCTATGGCTACACCTTC.

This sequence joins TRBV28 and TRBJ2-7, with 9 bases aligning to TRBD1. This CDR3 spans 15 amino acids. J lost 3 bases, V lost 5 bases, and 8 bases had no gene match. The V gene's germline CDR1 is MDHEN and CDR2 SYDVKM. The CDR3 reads CASSTRQGGNYEQYF. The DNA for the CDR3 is TGTGCCAGCAGTACTAGACAGGGGGGCAACTACGAGCAGTACTTC. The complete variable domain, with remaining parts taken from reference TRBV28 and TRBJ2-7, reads DVKVTQSSRYLVKRTGEKVFLECVQDMDHENMFWYRQDPGLGLRLIYFSYDVKMKEKGDIPEGYSVSREKKERFSLILESASTNQTSMYLCASSTRQGGNYEQYFGPGTRLTVT.

The CDR3 sequence: CASSLVSSGPGGFEQYF. CDR3 nucleotides: TGTGCCAGCAGCTTAGTGTCATCGGGGCCCGGTGGGTTCGAGCAGTACTTC. This sequence joins TRBV7-6 and TRBJ2-7; D is possibly TRBD1 or TRBD2 (5 bases each). V was clipped by 1 base and J by 6 bases, with 22 bases between them. Germline CDR1 and CDR2: SGHVS and FNYEAQ. This CDR3 spans 17 amino acids. Looking up the rest from reference TRBV7-6 and TRBJ2-7 gives the full variable domain: GAGVSQSPRYKVTKRGQDVALRCDPISGHVSLYWYRQALGQGPEFLTYFNYEAQQDKSGLPNDRFSAERPEGSISTLTIQRTEQRDSAMYRCASSLVSSGPGGFEQYFGPGTRLTVT.